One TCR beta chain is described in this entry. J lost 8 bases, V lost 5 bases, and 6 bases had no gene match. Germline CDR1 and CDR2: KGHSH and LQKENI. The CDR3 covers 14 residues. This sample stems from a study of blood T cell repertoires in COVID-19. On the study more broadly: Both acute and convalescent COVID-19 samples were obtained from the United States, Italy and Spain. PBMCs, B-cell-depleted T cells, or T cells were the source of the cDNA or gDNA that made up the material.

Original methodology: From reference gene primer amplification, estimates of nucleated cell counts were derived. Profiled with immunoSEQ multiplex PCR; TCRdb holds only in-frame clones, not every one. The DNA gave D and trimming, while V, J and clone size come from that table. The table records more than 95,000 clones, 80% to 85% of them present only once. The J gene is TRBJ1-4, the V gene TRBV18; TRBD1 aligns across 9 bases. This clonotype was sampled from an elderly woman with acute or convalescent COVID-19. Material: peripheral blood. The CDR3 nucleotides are TGTGCCAGCTCATACCGGGACAGGGAAGAAAAACTGTTTTTT. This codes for CASSYRDREEKLFF.